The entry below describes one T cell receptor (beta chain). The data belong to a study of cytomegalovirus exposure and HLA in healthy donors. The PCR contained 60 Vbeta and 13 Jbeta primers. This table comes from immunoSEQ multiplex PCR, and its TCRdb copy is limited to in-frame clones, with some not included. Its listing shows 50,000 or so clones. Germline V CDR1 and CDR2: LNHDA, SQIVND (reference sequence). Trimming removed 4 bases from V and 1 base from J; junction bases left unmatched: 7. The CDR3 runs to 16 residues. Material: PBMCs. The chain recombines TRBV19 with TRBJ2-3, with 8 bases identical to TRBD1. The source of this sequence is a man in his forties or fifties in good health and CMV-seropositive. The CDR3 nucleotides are TGTGCCAGTAGTAACCCCAGGGGGCGAGGCACAGATACGCAGTATTTT. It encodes CASSNPRGRGTDTQYF.